Each of the 12 T cell receptor beta chains below was sequenced from the same sample in a study of metastatic and nonmetastatic thyroid tumors. Through MiXCR, TCRdb re-clonotyped the PCR reads. The sample lists 23,000 or so clones; around a fifth were seen once. All patients were treatment-naive before thyroid surgery. The sequenced material came from blood. These receptors were obtained from a male donor with papillary thyroid cancer or a benign thyroid nodule (not recorded which). Some clones in this sample may be carry-over from other donors' samples.

This clone was detected many times. The chain couples TRBV5-6 to TRBJ1-5, with a weak D call TRBD1 (6 bases). This CDR3 spans 19 amino acids. Deletions cut 3 bases from V and 5 bases from J, with 27 bases between. In germline, CDR1 is SGHDT, CDR2 YYEEEE. For the CDR3, the DNA is TGTGCCAGCAGCTCCCATAATCCGGGACACTCCCCAGGCTATCAGCCCCAGCATTTT. Amino acid sequence: CASSSHNPGHSPGYQPQHF. Looking up the rest from reference TRBV5-6 and TRBJ1-5 gives the full variable domain: DAGVTQSPTHLIKTRGQQVTLRCSPKSGHDTVSWYQQALGQGPQFIFQYYEEEERQRGNFPDRFSGHQFPNYSSELNVNALLLGDSALYLCASSSHNPGHSPGYQPQHFGDGTRLSIL.

The sample holds many counts of this clone. In DNA, the CDR3 is TGTGCCAGCAGCCCCCCATTGGGGGCTGGAAACACCATATATTTT. It encodes CASSPPLGAGNTIYF. J is TRBJ1-3 and V is TRBV3-1; D may be TRBD1 (5 bases). This CDR3 region has 15 residues. V was shortened by 4 bases and J by 2 bases, with 12 bases between the two germline ends. Germline CDR1 is LGHDT and CDR2 is YNNKEL (reference sequence).

In its sample, this clone is medium-sized. The gene calls are TRBV28 and TRBJ2-7; 7 bases line up with TRBD2. V was clipped by 6 bases and J by 2 bases; unmatched bases: 1. The CDR3 has 12 residues. Germline CDR1 reads MDHEN; CDR2 reads SYDVKM. In DNA form, the CDR3 reads TGTGCCAGCAGAGGACTAGCCTACGAGCAGTACTTC. Protein sequence: CASRGLAYEQYF.

The chain is built from TRBV6-1 and TRBJ2-7, with no clear D. V lost 10 bases to trimming and J lost 0 bases, with 13 bases between them. CDR1 and CDR2 from the germline V gene are MNHNS and SASEGT. This CDR3 region has 13 residues. The CDR3 DNA reads as TGTGCCAACATCCGAAGCAGCTCCTACGAGCAGTACTTC. The encoded protein is CANIRSSSYEQYF.

This clone was found many times. The genes are TRBV2 and TRBJ2-1; D call uncertain. Trimming pared 4 bases from V and 4 bases from J, leaving 14 bases between. CDR3 length: 15 residues. Germline V lookup: CDR1 SNHLY, CDR2 FYNNEI. CDR3 bases: TGTGCCAGCAGTGCATCGGGTACGGATTACAATGAGCAGTTCTTC. It encodes CASSASGTDYNEQFF. Based on the CDR3 plus reference TRBV2 and TRBJ2-1, the full variable domain is EPEVTQTPSHQVTQMGQEVILRCVPISNHLYFYWYRQILGQKVEFLVSFYNNEISEKSEIFDDQFSVERPDGSNFTLKIRSTKLEDSAMYFCASSASGTDYNEQFFGPGTRLTVL.

This clone was recorded many times. The genes are TRBV9 and TRBJ2-1; D could derive from TRBD1 or TRBD2 (5 bases each). With 2 bases removed from V and 2 bases from J, the gap between germline ends came to 14 bases. The CDR3 is 16 amino acids. The germline CDR1 and CDR2 sequences are SGDLS and YYNGEE. For the CDR3, the DNA is TGTGCCAGCAGCGTGGCCGGGACGGTAACCTACAATGAGCAGTTCTTC. Its translation: CASSVAGTVTYNEQFF.

This clone was detected many times. This may come from a read error, since a much larger clone is one base off. J is TRBJ1-2 and V is TRBV6-1, with D tentatively TRBD1 (6 bases). CDR1 and CDR2 (germline): MNHNS, SASEGT. This CDR3 is built from 12 residues. Trimming shortened V by 6 bases and J by 8 bases, and 13 bases separated the two germline ends. The CDR3 region is CASRQGNQGYTF. DNA of the CDR3: TGTGCCAGCAGACAGGGAAATCAGGGCTACACCTTC.

The V gene is TRBV6-2 or TRBV6-3, the J gene TRBJ1-4, with a possible D match to TRBD1 (5 bases). The CDR3 loop spans 15 amino acids. CDR1 is MNHEY, CDR2 SVGEGT, per germline. The germline V and J ends were trimmed by 5 bases and 8 bases, with 18 bases remaining between them. CDR3 sequence (DNA): TGTGCCAGCAGTATTCGGGGCGGTATGGGGGAAAAACTGTTTTTT. It encodes CASSIRGGMGEKLFF.

This clone occurred many times. This chain links TRBV7-8 with TRBJ1-2, with 8 bases fitting TRBD1. The CDR3 is made up of 15 amino acids. The junction had 5 bases not matched to a gene; V was cut back by 1 base and J by 4 bases. Germline CDR1 is SGHVS and CDR2 is FQNEAQ. For the CDR3, the DNA is TGTGCCAGCAGCTTAGGGGTTGGACAGGGCTATGGCTACACCTTC. It specifies CASSLGVGQGYGYTF.

To note about this clone: The junction departs from the called germline gene at one end, perhaps through a read error. V usage is TRBV3-1 and J usage is TRBJ2-7, with 8 bases aligning to TRBD1. The CDR3 extends over 16 amino acids. Germline V gene sequence: CDR1 LGHDT, CDR2 YNNKEL (reference sequence). The CDR3 region is CASIQDDGTGSYEQYF. Written as DNA, the CDR3 is TGTGCCAGCATCCAAGATGATGGGACAGGATCCTACGAGCAGTACTTC.

The chain uses TRBV6-1 and TRBJ2-1, with no clear D. CDR3 length equals 17 residues. V lost 1 base and J 4 bases, leaving 17 bases between the germline ends. The germline V gene encodes CDR1 MNHNS and CDR2 SASEGT. DNA for the CDR3: TGTGCCAGCAGTGAAGACCGAGGACCCACGGGTTACAATGAGCAGTTCTTC. Translation: CASSEDRGPTGYNEQFF.

At least ten counts were recorded for this clone. The CDR3 region has the DNA TGCAGCGTAGCAGCGGGGATGAACACTGAAGCTTTCTTT. This gives the protein CSVAAGMNTEAFF. The chain has TRBV29-1 and TRBJ1-1; D remains ambiguous. This CDR3 is 13 amino acids long. The germline V gene encodes CDR1 SQVTM and CDR2 ANQGSEA. The ends were cut back, 6 bases at V and 0 bases at J, with 11 bases in the middle.